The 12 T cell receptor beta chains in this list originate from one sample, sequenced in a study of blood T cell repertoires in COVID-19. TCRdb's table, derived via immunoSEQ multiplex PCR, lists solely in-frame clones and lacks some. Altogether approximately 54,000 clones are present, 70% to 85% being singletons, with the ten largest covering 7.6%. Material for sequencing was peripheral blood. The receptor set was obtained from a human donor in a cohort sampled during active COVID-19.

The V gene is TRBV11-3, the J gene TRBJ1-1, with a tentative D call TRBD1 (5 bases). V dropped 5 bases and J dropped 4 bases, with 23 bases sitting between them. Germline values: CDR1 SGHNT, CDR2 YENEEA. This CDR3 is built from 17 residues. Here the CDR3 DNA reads TGTGCCAGCAGCCTAACCCCGCGCGGGGGAAGGGCCACTGAAGCTTTCTTT. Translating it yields CASSLTPRGGRATEAFF. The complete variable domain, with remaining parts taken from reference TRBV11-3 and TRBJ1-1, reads EAGVVQSPRYKIIEKKQPVAFWCNPISGHNTLYWYLQNLGQGPELLIRYENEEAVDDSQLPKDRFSAERLKGVDSTLKIQPAELGDSAVYLCASSLTPRGGRATEAFFGQGTRLTVV.

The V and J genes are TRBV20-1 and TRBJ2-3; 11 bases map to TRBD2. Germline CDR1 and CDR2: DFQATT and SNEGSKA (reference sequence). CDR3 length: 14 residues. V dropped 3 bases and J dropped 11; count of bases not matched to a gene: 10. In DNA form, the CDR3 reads TGCAGTGCTAGTCCGGGACTAGCGGTTTTGGAGCAGTATTTT. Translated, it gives CSASPGLAVLEQYF.

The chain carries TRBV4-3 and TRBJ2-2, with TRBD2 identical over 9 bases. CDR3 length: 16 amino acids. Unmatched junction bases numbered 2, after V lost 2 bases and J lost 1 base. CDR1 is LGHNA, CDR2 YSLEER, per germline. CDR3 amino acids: CASSQRLAVNTGELFF. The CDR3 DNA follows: TGCGCCAGCAGCCAACGACTAGCGGTGAACACCGGGGAGCTGTTTTTT.

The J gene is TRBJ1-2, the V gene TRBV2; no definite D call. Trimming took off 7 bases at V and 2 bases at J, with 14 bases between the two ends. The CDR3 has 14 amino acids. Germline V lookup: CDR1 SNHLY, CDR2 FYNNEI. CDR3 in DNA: TGTGCCAGCACCAGAGACACGAAGAACTATGGCTACACCTTC. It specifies CASTRDTKNYGYTF. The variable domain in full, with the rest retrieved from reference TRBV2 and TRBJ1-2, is EPEVTQTPSHQVTQMGQEVILRCVPISNHLYFYWYRQILGQKVEFLVSFYNNEISEKSEIFDDQFSVERPDGSNFTLKIRSTKLEDSAMYFCASTRDTKNYGYTFGSGTRLTVV.

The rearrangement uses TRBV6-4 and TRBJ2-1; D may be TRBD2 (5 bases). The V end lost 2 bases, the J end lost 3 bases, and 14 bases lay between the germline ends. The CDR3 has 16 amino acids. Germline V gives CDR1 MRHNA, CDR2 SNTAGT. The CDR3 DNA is TGTGCCAGCAGTGACCGTCCCGGGGTACGCTACAATGAGCAGTTCTTC. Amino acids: CASSDRPGVRYNEQFF.

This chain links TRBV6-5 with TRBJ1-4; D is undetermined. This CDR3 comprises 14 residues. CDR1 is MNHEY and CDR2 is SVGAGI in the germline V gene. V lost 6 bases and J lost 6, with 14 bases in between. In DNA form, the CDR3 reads TGTGCCAGCAGCCCCATGGCATCGTATGAAAAACTGTTTTTT. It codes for CASSPMASYEKLFF.

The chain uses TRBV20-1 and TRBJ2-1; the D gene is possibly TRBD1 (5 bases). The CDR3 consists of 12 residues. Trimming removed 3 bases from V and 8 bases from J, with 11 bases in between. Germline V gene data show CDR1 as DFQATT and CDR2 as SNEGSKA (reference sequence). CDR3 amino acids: CSASLQDHEQFF. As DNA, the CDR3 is TGCAGTGCTAGTCTACAGGACCATGAGCAGTTCTTC.

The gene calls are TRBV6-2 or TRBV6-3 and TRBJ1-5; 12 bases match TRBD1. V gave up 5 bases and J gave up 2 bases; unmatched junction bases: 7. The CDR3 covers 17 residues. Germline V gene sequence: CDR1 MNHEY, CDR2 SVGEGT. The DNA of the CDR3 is TGTGCCAGCAGTGTATCGGGGACAGGGGGCCGCAATCAGCCCCAGCATTTT. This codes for CASSVSGTGGRNQPQHF.

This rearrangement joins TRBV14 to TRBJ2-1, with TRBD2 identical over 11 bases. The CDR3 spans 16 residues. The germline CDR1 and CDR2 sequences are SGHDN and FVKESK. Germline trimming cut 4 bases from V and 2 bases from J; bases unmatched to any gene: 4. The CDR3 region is CASSPLAGGPYNEQFF. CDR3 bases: TGTGCCAGCAGCCCCCTAGCGGGAGGTCCCTACAATGAGCAGTTCTTC.

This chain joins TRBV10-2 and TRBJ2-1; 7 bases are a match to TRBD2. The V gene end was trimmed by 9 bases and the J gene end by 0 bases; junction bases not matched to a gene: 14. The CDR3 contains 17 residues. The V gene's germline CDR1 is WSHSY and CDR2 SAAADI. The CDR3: CASETGLAGDSYNEQFF. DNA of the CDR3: TGCGCCAGTGAAACGGGGCTGGCGGGAGACTCCTACAATGAGCAGTTCTTC.

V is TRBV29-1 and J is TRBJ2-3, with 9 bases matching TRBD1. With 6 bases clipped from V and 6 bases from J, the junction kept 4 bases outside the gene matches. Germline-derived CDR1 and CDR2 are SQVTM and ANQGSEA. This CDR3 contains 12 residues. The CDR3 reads CSVGQGGDTQYF. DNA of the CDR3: TGCAGCGTGGGACAGGGTGGCGATACGCAGTATTTT.

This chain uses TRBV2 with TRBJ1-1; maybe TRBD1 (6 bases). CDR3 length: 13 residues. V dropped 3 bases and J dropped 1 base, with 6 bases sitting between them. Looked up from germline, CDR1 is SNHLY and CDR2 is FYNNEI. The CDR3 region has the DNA TGTGCCAGCAGTGACAGGGGGAACACTGAAGCTTTCTTT. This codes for CASSDRGNTEAFF.